Following are 12 T cell receptor beta chains from one sample sequenced in a study of identical twins listed by TCRdb under 2016. Libraries were prepared through 5' RACE. Sequencing relied on an Illumina HiSeq 2000. The public reads were run again by TCRdb, first through fastp at Q25 and then through MiXCR, and only productive beta chains were kept. Each record represents a unique CDR3 protein, reported with the most common genes and DNA among its rows. This sample comprises 500,000 to 650,000 distinct CDR3 sequences, 20% to 25% of them detected only once. The leading ten clones occupy 0.4% to 0.6% of the sample. The same specimen was also included in a second study, on yellow fever vaccine responses in identical twins.

Sequencing input: CD4+ T cells sorted from blood. The origin of the receptors is a woman aged 18-29 years in good health.

This clonotype showed up just a few times. The gene calls are TRBV3-1 and TRBJ2-6; tentatively, D is TRBD1 (6 bases). Germline-derived CDR1 and CDR2 are LGHDT and YNNKEL (reference sequence). V was pared by 4 bases and J by 1 base, with 14 bases between. This CDR3 has 17 amino acids. CDR3 residues: CASSPYVTGSGANVLTF. The CDR3 DNA reads TGTGCCAGCAGCCCTTACGTCACAGGGTCTGGGGCCAACGTCCTGACTTTC.

V gene TRBV12-3 or TRBV12-4 combines with J gene TRBJ2-1; 8 bases fit TRBD2. Trimming at V came to 3 bases and at J to 4 bases, leaving 8 bases not matched to a gene. This CDR3 region has 16 residues. In DNA form, the CDR3 reads TGTGCCAGCAGTTTGGTCGGGGGGGCTTCGTACAATGAGCAGTTCTTC. Its translation: CASSLVGGASYNEQFF.

The chain couples TRBV28 to TRBJ2-3, with 7 bases that match TRBD1. Germline CDR1 is MDHEN and CDR2 is SYDVKM. With 3 bases clipped from V and 1 base from J, the junction kept 7 bases outside the gene matches. CDR3 length: 16 amino acids. DNA of the CDR3: TGTGCCAGCAGTTTGACAGGGAGACTGGGCACAGATACGCAGTATTTT. Amino acids: CASSLTGRLGTDTQYF.

The chain has TRBV7-6 and TRBJ2-1, with D possibly matching TRBD1 (6 bases). Germline assignment: CDR1 SGHVS and CDR2 FNYEAQ. Trimming left V 6 bases short and J 4 bases short, with 16 bases between. This CDR3 region has 15 residues. The CDR3: CASSWGLSGYNEQFF. CDR3 DNA sequence: TGTGCCAGCAGTTGGGGGCTTTCGGGGTACAATGAGCAGTTCTTC.

The V gene is TRBV20-1, the J gene TRBJ2-5, with 9 positions matching TRBD1. V was pared by 2 bases and J by 2 bases, with 12 bases of the junction left unmatched. CDR3 size: 17 residues. Germline lookup yields CDR1 DFQATT and CDR2 SNEGSKA (reference sequence). The DNA for the CDR3 is TGCAGTGCTAGAAACCCGACAGGGGGAAAGGAGCAAGAGACCCAGTACTTC. This encodes CSARNPTGGKEQETQYF.

The chain has TRBV2 and TRBJ1-3; D call uncertain. The CDR3 runs to 15 residues. The ends were cut back, 3 bases at V and 4 bases at J, with 13 bases in the middle. Germline CDR1 and CDR2: SNHLY and FYNNEI. The CDR3 DNA sequence: TGTGCCAGCAGTGATCAAGTCGAACTCGGAAACACCATATATTTT. It specifies CASSDQVELGNTIYF.

This clonotype was found a few times. The V call is TRBV6-1, the J call TRBJ2-1, with 10 bases aligning to TRBD2. V shed 3 bases, J shed 5 bases, and the junction held 4 bases outside the gene matches. The V gene's germline CDR1 is MNHNS and CDR2 SASEGT. The CDR3 loop spans 15 amino acids. CDR3 amino acids: CASSEVTSGHNEQFF. CDR3 in DNA: TGTGCCAGCAGTGAGGTGACTAGCGGGCACAATGAGCAGTTCTTC.

This clonotype appeared a few times. The rearrangement uses TRBV5-6 and TRBJ2-3; 7 bases line up with TRBD1. The CDR3 is made up of 16 amino acids. Germline loops: CDR1 SGHDT, CDR2 YYEEEE. Unmatched junction bases numbered 10, after V lost 3 bases and J lost 3 bases. The CDR3 sequence: CASSYAPTGLTDTQYF. CDR3 nucleotides: TGTGCCAGCAGCTACGCCCCGACAGGGCTTACAGATACGCAGTATTTT.

The chain has TRBV2 and TRBJ2-1, with 7 bases fitting TRBD2. Germline trimming cut 2 bases from V and 0 bases from J; bases unmatched to any gene: 13. Germline loops: CDR1 SNHLY, CDR2 FYNNEI. The CDR3 has 19 residues. The CDR3 DNA reads as TGTGCCAGCAGTGAACGAGGGGAGGGTCCCAGGAGCTCCTACAATGAGCAGTTCTTC. It yields the protein CASSERGEGPRSSYNEQFF.

This rearrangement joins TRBV3-1 to TRBJ2-7; D gene ambiguous. Trimming removed 0 bases from V and 3 bases from J, with 9 bases in between. CDR1 and CDR2 from the germline V gene are LGHDT and YNNKEL (reference sequence). The CDR3 is 14 residues long. In DNA, the CDR3 is TGTGCCAGCAGCCAAGACTACAATAACTACGAGCAGTACTTC. As protein: CASSQDYNNYEQYF.

V usage is TRBV6-5 and J usage is TRBJ2-1, with D possibly being TRBD1 (6 bases). CDR1 MNHEY and CDR2 SVGAGI come from the germline V gene. The CDR3 is 11 residues long. The V and J ends lost 4 bases and 12 bases respectively, with 10 bases between them. CDR3 protein: CASSSGVRQFF. The CDR3 bases are TGTGCCAGCAGTTCAGGGGTGAGGCAGTTCTTC.

The chain couples TRBV20-1 to TRBJ2-7; D uncertain. Trimming cost V 3 bases and J 7 bases, with 16 bases left between them. Per the germline V gene, CDR1 is DFQATT and CDR2 is SNEGSKA (reference sequence). The CDR3 totals 13 residues. CDR3 in amino acids: CSASHRGYDEQYF. The CDR3 region has the DNA TGCAGTGCTAGTCACCGTGGGTATGATGAGCAGTACTTC.